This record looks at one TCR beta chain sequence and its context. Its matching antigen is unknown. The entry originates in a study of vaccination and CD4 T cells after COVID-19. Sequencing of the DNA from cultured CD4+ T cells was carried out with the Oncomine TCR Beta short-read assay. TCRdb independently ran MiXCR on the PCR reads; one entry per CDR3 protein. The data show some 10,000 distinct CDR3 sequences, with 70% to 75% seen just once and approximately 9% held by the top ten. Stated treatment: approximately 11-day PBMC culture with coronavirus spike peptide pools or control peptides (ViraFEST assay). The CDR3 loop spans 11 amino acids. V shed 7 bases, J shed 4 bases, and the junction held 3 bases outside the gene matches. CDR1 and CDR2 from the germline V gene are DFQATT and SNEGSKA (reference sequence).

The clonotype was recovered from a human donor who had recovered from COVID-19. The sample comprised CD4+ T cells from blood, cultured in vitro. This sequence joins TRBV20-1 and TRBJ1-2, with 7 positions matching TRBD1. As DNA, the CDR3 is TGCAGTGGTGGGACAGCCTATGGCTACACCTTC. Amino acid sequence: CSGGTAYGYTF.